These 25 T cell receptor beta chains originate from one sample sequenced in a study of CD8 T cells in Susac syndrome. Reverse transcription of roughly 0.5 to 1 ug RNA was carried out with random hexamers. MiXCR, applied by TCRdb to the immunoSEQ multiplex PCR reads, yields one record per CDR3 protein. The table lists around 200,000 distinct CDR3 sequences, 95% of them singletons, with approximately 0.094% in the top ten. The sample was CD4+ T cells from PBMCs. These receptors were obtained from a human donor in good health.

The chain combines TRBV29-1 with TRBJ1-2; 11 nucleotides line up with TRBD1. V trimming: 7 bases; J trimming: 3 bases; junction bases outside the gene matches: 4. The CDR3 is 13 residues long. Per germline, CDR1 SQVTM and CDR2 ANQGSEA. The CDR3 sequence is CSAPGQGDYGYTF. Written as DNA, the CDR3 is TGCAGCGCCCCGGGACAGGGGGACTATGGCTACACCTTC.

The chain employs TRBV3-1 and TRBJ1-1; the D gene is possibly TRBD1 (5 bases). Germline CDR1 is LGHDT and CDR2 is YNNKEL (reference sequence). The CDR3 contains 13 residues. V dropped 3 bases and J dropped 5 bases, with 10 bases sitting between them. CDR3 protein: CASSHEGRTEAFF. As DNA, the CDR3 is TGTGCCAGCAGCCATGAGGGGCGGACTGAAGCTTTCTTT.

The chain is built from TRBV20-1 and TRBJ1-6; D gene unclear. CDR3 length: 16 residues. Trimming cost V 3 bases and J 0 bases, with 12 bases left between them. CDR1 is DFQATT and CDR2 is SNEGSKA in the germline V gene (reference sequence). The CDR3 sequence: CSASLAESSYNSPLHF. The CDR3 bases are TGCAGTGCTAGTTTGGCGGAGAGCTCCTATAATTCACCCCTCCACTTT.

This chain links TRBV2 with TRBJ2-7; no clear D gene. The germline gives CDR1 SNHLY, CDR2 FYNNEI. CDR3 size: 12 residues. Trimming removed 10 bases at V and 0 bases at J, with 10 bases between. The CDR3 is CATSTLSYEQYV. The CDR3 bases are TGTGCCACCTCGACCCTCTCCTACGAGCAGTACGTC.

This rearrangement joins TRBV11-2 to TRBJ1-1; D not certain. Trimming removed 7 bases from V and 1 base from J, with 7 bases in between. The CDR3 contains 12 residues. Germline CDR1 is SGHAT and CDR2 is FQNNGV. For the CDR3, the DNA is TGTGCCAGCAACACAGAGAACACTGAAGCTTTCTTT. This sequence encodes CASNTENTEAFF. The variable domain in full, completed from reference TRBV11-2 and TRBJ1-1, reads EAGVAQSPRYKIIEKRQSVAFWCNPISGHATLYWYQQILGQGPKLLIQFQNNGVVDDSQLPKDRFSAERLKGVDSTLKIQPAKLEDSAVYLCASNTENTEAFFGQGTRLTVV.

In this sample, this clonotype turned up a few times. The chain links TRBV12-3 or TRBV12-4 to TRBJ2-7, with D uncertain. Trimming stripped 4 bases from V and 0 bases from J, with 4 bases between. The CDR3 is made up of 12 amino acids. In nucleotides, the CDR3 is TGTGCCAGCAGTTATGACTCCTACGAGCAGTACTTC. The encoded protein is CASSYDSYEQYF.

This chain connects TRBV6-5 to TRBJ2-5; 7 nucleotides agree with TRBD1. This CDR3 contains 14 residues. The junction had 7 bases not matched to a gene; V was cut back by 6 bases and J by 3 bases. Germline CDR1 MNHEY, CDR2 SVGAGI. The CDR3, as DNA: TGTGCCAGCAGGGGGGACAGTGGGGAAGAGACCCAGTACTTC. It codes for CASRGDSGEETQYF.

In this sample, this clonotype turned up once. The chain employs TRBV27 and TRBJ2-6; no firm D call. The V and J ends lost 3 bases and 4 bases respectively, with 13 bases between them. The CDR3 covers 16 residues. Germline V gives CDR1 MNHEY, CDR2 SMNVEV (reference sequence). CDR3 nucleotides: TGTGCCAGCAGTTTCTGGCGAGAGACAGGGGCCAACGTCCTGACTTTC. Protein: CASSFWRETGANVLTF.

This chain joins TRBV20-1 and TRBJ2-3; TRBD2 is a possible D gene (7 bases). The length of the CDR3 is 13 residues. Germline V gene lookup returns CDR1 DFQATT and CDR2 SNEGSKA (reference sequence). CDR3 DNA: TGCAGCGTACATGAGGGGGGGACAGATACGCAGTATTTT. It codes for CSVHEGGTDTQYF.

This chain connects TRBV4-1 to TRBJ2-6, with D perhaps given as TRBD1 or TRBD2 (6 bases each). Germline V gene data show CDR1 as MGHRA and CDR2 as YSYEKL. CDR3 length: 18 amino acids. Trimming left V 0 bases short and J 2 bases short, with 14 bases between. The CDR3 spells CASSQEGRGAPGANVLTF. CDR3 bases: TGCGCCAGCAGCCAAGAGGGAAGGGGGGCTCCTGGGGCCAACGTCCTGACTTTC.

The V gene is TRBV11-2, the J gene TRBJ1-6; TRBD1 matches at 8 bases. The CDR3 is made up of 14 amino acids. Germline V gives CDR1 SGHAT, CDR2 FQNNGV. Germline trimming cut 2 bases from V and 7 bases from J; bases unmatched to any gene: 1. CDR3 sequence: CASSLTGGNSPLHF. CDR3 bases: TGTGCCAGCAGCTTAACAGGGGGAAATTCACCCCTCCACTTT.

For the CDR3, the DNA is TGCGCCAGCAGCTTACTCGGGAATCAGCCCCAGCATTTT. Translated, it gives CASSLLGNQPQHF. The chain joins TRBV5-1 to TRBJ1-5; D gene ambiguous. Germline V gene data show CDR1 as SGHRS and CDR2 as YFSETQ. V shed 2 bases and J shed 4 bases, with 7 bases lying between them. This CDR3 spans 13 amino acids.

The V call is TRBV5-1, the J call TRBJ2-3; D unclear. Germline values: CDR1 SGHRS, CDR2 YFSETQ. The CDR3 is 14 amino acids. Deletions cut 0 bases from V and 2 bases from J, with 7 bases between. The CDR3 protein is CASSLDPDTDTQYF. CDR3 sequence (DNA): TGCGCCAGCAGCTTGGACCCGGACACAGATACGCAGTATTTT.

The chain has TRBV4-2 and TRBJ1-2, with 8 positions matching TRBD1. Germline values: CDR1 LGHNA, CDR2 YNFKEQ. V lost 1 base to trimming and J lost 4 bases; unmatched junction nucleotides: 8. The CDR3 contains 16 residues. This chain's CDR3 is CASSQGQGPRPYGYTF. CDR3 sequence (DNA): TGTGCCAGCAGCCAAGGACAGGGGCCCCGGCCCTATGGCTACACCTTC.

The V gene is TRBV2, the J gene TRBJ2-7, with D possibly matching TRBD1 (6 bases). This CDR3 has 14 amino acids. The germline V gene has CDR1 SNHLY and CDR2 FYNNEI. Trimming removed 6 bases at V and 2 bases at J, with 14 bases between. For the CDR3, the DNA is TGTGCCAGCAGGGCACAGGGAGCAACCTACGAGCAGTACTTC. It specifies CASRAQGATYEQYF.

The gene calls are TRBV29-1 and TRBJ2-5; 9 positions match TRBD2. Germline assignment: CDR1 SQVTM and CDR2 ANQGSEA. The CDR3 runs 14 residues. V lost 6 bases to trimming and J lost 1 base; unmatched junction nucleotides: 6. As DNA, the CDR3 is TGCAGCGTAAGGCGGGGGGGACTCCAAGAGACCCAGTACTTC. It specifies CSVRRGGLQETQYF. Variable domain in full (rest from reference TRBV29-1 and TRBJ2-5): SAVISQKPSRDICQRGTSLTIQCQVDSQVTMMFWYRQQPGQSLTLIATANQGSEATYESGFVIDKFPISRPNLTFSTLTVSNMSPEDSSIYLCSVRRGGLQETQYFGPGTRLLVL.

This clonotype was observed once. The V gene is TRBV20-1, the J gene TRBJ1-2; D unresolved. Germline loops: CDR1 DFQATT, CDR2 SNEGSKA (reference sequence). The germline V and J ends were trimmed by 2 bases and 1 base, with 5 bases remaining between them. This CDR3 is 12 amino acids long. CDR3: CSARQNNYGYTF. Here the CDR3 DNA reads TGCAGTGCTAGACAGAATAACTATGGCTACACCTTC.

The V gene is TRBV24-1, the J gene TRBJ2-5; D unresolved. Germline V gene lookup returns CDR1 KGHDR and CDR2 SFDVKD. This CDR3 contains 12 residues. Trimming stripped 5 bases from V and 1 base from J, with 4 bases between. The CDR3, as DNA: TGTGCCACCAGTGGTAGCCAAGAGACCCAGTACTTC. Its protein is CATSGSQETQYF.

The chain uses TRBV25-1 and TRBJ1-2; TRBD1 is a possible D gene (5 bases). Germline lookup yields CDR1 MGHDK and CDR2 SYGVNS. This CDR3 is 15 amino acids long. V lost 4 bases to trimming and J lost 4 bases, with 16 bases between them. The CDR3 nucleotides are TGTGCCAGCAGTGCGGTGGCAGGGTATCCCTATGGCTACACCTTC. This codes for CASSAVAGYPYGYTF.

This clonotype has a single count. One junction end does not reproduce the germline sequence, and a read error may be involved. CDR3 in amino acids: CASSQAGGGTGF. The DNA for the CDR3 is TGTGCCAGCAGCCAAGCCGGGGGCGGGACCGGCTTC. This chain connects TRBV3-1 to TRBJ1-2, with D possibly TRBD1 on 6 matching bases. This CDR3 comprises 12 residues. CDR1 is LGHDT and CDR2 is YNNKEL in the germline V gene (reference sequence).

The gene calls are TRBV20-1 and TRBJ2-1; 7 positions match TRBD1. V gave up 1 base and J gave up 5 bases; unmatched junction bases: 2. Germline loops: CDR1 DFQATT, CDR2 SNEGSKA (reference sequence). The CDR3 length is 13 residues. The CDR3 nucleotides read TGCAGTGCTAGAGGGGGGACAGACAATGAGCAGTTCTTC. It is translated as CSARGGTDNEQFF.

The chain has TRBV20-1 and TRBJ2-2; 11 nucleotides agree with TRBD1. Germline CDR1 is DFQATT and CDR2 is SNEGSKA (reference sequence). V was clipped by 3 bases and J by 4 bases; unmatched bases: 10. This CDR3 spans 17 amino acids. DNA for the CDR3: TGCAGTGCTAGTAGGCGGCGGACAGGGGGCAGCACCGGGGAGCTGTTTTTT. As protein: CSASRRRTGGSTGELFF.

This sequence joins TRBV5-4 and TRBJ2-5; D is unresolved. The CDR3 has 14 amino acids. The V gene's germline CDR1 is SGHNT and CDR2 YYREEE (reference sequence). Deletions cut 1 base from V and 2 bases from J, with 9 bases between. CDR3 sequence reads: CASSLRSTQETQYF. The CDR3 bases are TGTGCCAGCAGCTTGAGGTCGACTCAAGAGACCCAGTACTTC.

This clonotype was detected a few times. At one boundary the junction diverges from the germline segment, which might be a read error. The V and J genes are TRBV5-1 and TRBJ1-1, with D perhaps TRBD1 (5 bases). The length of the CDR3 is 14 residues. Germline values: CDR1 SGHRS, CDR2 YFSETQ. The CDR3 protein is CASSSGTANTEAFF. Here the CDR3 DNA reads TGTGCCAGCAGCTCCGGGACGGCCAACACTGAAGCTTTCTTT.

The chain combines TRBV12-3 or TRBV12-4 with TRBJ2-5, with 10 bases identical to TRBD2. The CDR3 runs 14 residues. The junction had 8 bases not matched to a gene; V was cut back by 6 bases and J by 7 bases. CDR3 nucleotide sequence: TGTGCCAGCAGCACTAGCGGGACTGTTGGGACCCAGTACTTC. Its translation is CASSTSGTVGTQYF.